The rows below give T cell receptor beta chains drawn from one sample of a study of shared clonotypes between healthy human individuals. TCRdb's copy holds only in-frame clones and misses some; the assay was immunoSEQ multiplex PCR. Here the sample spans millions of clones, roughly 96% being singletons. Sequencing used naive CD4+ T cells sorted from blood. The receptor source for this set is a man aged 18 to 30 in good health. CDR3s include the opening cysteine and the closing phenylalanine or tryptophan. A D gene is named only where the DNA matches it firmly. Clone size is given for some rows only: seen once, a few or many times, or a class if the clone is expanded.

abundance: -
v_gene: TRBV7-2
d_gene: TRBD2
j_gene: TRBJ2-5
CDR3nt: TGTGCCAGCAGCTTGGGGCCTAGCGGAAGCTGGGAGACCCAGTACTTC
CDR3aa: CASSLGPSGSWETQYF

abundance: -
v_gene: TRBV2
d_gene: -
j_gene: TRBJ2-7
CDR3nt: TGTGCCAGCAGTGAAACTTCCTACGAGCAGTACTTC
CDR3aa: CASSETSYEQYF

abundance: -
v_gene: TRBV30
d_gene: TRBD1
j_gene: TRBJ2-3
CDR3nt: TGTGCCTGGAGGGAGACAGGGGGTAGCACAGATACGCAGTATTTT
CDR3aa: CAWRETGGSTDTQYF

abundance: -
v_gene: TRBV11-3
d_gene: -
j_gene: TRBJ2-2
CDR3nt: TGTGCCAGCAGCTTATCGGTTCTTGGGCATACGAACACCGGGGAGCTGTTTTTT
CDR3aa: CASSLSVLGHTNTGELFF

abundance: -
v_gene: TRBV9
d_gene: -
j_gene: TRBJ2-2
CDR3nt: TGTGCCAGCAGCTCGGGTCCAGGGGGGACGAACACCGGGGAGCTGTTTTTT
CDR3aa: CASSSGPGGTNTGELFF

abundance: few
v_gene: TRBV9
d_gene: -
j_gene: TRBJ2-5
CDR3nt: TGTGCCAGCAGCGTAGCCGAGACCCAGTACTTC
CDR3aa: CASSVAETQYF

abundance: -
v_gene: TRBV5-1
d_gene: -
j_gene: TRBJ1-5
CDR3nt: TGCGCCAGCAGCTTGGATCCAGCCAGCAATCAGCCCCAGCATTTT
CDR3aa: CASSLDPASNQPQHF

abundance: once
v_gene: TRBV5-4
d_gene: TRBD1
j_gene: TRBJ2-1
CDR3nt: TGTGCCAGCAGCTCCGGACAGGGGCGCAACAATGAGCAGTTCTTC
CDR3aa: CASSSGQGRNNEQFF

abundance: -
v_gene: TRBV5-1
d_gene: -
j_gene: TRBJ1-2
CDR3nt: TGCGCCAGCAGTTCCGGGCCACTAAACTATGGCTACACCTTC
CDR3aa: CASSSGPLNYGYTF

abundance: -
v_gene: TRBV30
d_gene: -
j_gene: TRBJ2-1
CDR3nt: TGTGCCTGGAGTCAACAGGGAGCTGAGCAGTTCTTC
CDR3aa: CAWSQQGAEQFF

abundance: -
v_gene: TRBV29-1
d_gene: -
j_gene: TRBJ1-2
CDR3nt: -
CDR3aa: CSVGSGALAF

abundance: -
v_gene: TRBV2
d_gene: -
j_gene: TRBJ2-1
CDR3nt: TGTGCCAGCAGTGACTTGGGACTCCCCTACAATGAGCAGTTCTTC
CDR3aa: CASSDLGLPYNEQFF

abundance: -
v_gene: TRBV12-5
d_gene: -
j_gene: TRBJ2-3
CDR3nt: TGTGCTAGTGGTTTGGTATGGGCGGCTAGCACAGATACGCAGTATTTT
CDR3aa: CASGLVWAASTDTQYF

abundance: -
v_gene: TRBV30
d_gene: -
j_gene: TRBJ1-1
CDR3nt: TGTGCCGCCCCCTCAGGGTCGGGGGCTGAAGCTTTCTTT
CDR3aa: CAAPSGSGAEAFF

abundance: once
v_gene: TRBV5-1
d_gene: -
j_gene: TRBJ2-2
CDR3nt: TGCGCCAGCAGCTTGTACCCACTAGGGGTGAACACCGGGGAGCTGTTTTTT
CDR3aa: CASSLYPLGVNTGELFF

abundance: -
v_gene: TRBV27
d_gene: -
j_gene: TRBJ2-7
CDR3nt: TGTGCCAGCAGTTTATCTTTCCAGCAGACCTACGAGCAGTACTTC
CDR3aa: CASSLSFQQTYEQYF

abundance: -
v_gene: TRBV7-3
d_gene: TRBD1
j_gene: TRBJ1-6
CDR3nt: TGTGCCAGCAGCCCCGCGGGGACAGTTAATTCACCCCTCCACTTT
CDR3aa: CASSPAGTVNSPLHF

abundance: -
v_gene: TRBV5-4
d_gene: TRBD1
j_gene: TRBJ1-2
CDR3nt: TGTGCCAGCAGCTTGGGCCCCGGGACAGGGACCTATGGCTACACCTTC
CDR3aa: CASSLGPGTGTYGYTF

abundance: -
v_gene: TRBV4-1
d_gene: -
j_gene: TRBJ1-2
CDR3nt: TGCGCCAGCAGCCAATCAGACAGCACTAACTATGGCTACACCTTC
CDR3aa: CASSQSDSTNYGYTF

abundance: -
v_gene: TRBV5-1
d_gene: -
j_gene: TRBJ2-3
CDR3nt: TGCGCCAGCAGCCCCGGGGACGAGGCGAAGGCAGATACGCAGTATTTT
CDR3aa: CASSPGDEAKADTQYF

abundance: few
v_gene: TRBV2
d_gene: -
j_gene: TRBJ2-7
CDR3nt: TGTGCCAGCGGAACCTACGAGCAGTACTTC
CDR3aa: CASGTYEQYF

abundance: -
v_gene: TRBV2
d_gene: -
j_gene: TRBJ2-7
CDR3nt: TGTGCCAGCAGGTTCTTCCCCCCCTACGAGCAGTACTTC
CDR3aa: CASRFFPPYEQYF

abundance: -
v_gene: TRBV7-3
d_gene: -
j_gene: TRBJ2-5
CDR3nt: TGTGCCAGCAGCTTACGGGTCGGGGAGACCCAGTACTTC
CDR3aa: CASSLRVGETQYF

abundance: once
v_gene: TRBV5-1
d_gene: TRBD1
j_gene: TRBJ2-7
CDR3nt: TGCGCCAGCAGTTCAGGGTTGACAGGGCGCGACGAGCAGTACTTC
CDR3aa: CASSSGLTGRDEQYF

abundance: -
v_gene: TRBV7-2
d_gene: -
j_gene: TRBJ1-2
CDR3nt: TGTGCCAGCAGAAATAACCGGGACGAAATCTATGGCTACACCTTC
CDR3aa: CASRNNRDEIYGYTF

abundance: -
v_gene: TRBV4-3
d_gene: -
j_gene: TRBJ1-5
CDR3nt: TGCGCCAGCAGCCAAGGGTTGGGCAATCAGCCCCAGCATTTT
CDR3aa: CASSQGLGNQPQHF

abundance: -
v_gene: TRBV7-2
d_gene: -
j_gene: TRBJ1-2
CDR3nt: TGTGCCAGCAGACCTGATTGGAGCTATGGCTACACCTTC
CDR3aa: CASRPDWSYGYTF

abundance: -
v_gene: TRBV5-6
d_gene: -
j_gene: TRBJ1-1
CDR3nt: TGTGCCAGCAGCTTGGGGTCTAACACTGAAGCTTTCTTT
CDR3aa: CASSLGSNTEAFF

abundance: -
v_gene: TRBV6-6
d_gene: -
j_gene: TRBJ1-1
CDR3nt: TGTGCCAGCAGTTACTCGTTCGAGTCCACTGAAGCTTTCTTT
CDR3aa: CASSYSFESTEAFF

abundance: -
v_gene: TRBV6-5
d_gene: -
j_gene: TRBJ2-2
CDR3nt: TGTGCCAGCAGTTACGAGGGTGCGAACACCGGGGAGCTGTTTTTT
CDR3aa: CASSYEGANTGELFF

abundance: -
v_gene: TRBV4-1
d_gene: TRBD1
j_gene: TRBJ2-1
CDR3nt: TGCGCCAGCAGCCATCCGGACAGGAGAGTATACAATGAGCAGTTCTTC
CDR3aa: CASSHPDRRVYNEQFF

abundance: -
v_gene: TRBV15
d_gene: -
j_gene: TRBJ1-2
CDR3nt: TGTGCCACCAGCAGAACGCCCGGCTATGGCTACACCTTC
CDR3aa: CATSRTPGYGYTF

abundance: -
v_gene: TRBV6-5
d_gene: -
j_gene: TRBJ1-1
CDR3nt: TGTGCCAGCAGCTCCCTACAGGTGCGAGAGACTGAAGCTTTCTTT
CDR3aa: CASSSLQVRETEAFF

abundance: -
v_gene: TRBV5-1
d_gene: TRBD2
j_gene: TRBJ2-7
CDR3nt: TGCGCCAGCAGCTTGGGTGCTCTAGCGGGGGCCCTTGGGGAGCAGTACTTC
CDR3aa: CASSLGALAGALGEQYF

abundance: -
v_gene: TRBV19
d_gene: -
j_gene: TRBJ1-2
CDR3nt: TGTGCCAGTAGTATAGATCCGGGGTTGGACTATGGCTACACCTTC
CDR3aa: CASSIDPGLDYGYTF

abundance: -
v_gene: TRBV18
d_gene: -
j_gene: TRBJ2-5
CDR3nt: TGTGCCAGCTCCCCCCCGGTCCAATCTAACGAGACCCAGTACTTC
CDR3aa: CASSPPVQSNETQYF

abundance: -
v_gene: TRBV6-1
d_gene: -
j_gene: TRBJ2-7
CDR3nt: TGTGCCAGCAGTGAAGGCACAACATACGAGCAGTACTTC
CDR3aa: CASSEGTTYEQYF

abundance: -
v_gene: TRBV7-9
d_gene: -
j_gene: TRBJ1-2
CDR3nt: TGTGCCAGCAGCAATGTAGGTGGTAACTATGGCTACACCTTC
CDR3aa: CASSNVGGNYGYTF

abundance: many
v_gene: TRBV2
d_gene: -
j_gene: TRBJ1-1
CDR3nt: TGTGCCAGCAGTGGGACACTTAACACTGAAGCTTTCTTT
CDR3aa: CASSGTLNTEAFF

abundance: -
v_gene: TRBV6-1
d_gene: -
j_gene: TRBJ2-7
CDR3nt: TGTGCCAGCAGTGGTGATATCTACGAGCAGTACTTC
CDR3aa: CASSGDIYEQYF

abundance: -
v_gene: TRBV5-1
d_gene: TRBD2
j_gene: TRBJ2-7
CDR3nt: TGCGCCAGCAGCTCCCTCGGGCGGGAGAGCTACGAGCAGTACTTC
CDR3aa: CASSSLGRESYEQYF

abundance: -
v_gene: TRBV5-1
d_gene: TRBD2
j_gene: TRBJ2-1
CDR3nt: TGCGCCAGCAGCTCGCCGGGACTAGCCTACAATGAGCAGTTCTTC
CDR3aa: CASSSPGLAYNEQFF